These 5 T cell receptor beta chains came from one sample sequenced in a study of technical replicates of blood from a handful of donors. Produced via immunoSEQ multiplex PCR; TCRdb's table is partial and in-frame only. The table includes some 57,000 clones, under 90% detected once. The sample comprised PBMCs. The source of these receptors is a human donor in good health. Some clones in this sample may be carry-over from other donors' samples.

Written as DNA, the CDR3 is TGCGCCAGCAGCGCCCCCCAGGGTGACTCCTACGAGCAGTACTTC. It specifies CASSAPQGDSYEQYF. The chain carries TRBV5-1 and TRBJ2-7; possible D gene TRBD1, 5 bases. Trimming stripped 4 bases from V and 0 bases from J, with 14 bases between. Germline lookup yields CDR1 SGHRS and CDR2 YFSETQ. This CDR3 is built from 15 residues.

The V gene is TRBV15, the J gene TRBJ2-3, with D maybe TRBD1 (6 bases). V was clipped by 1 base and J by 3 bases, with 11 bases between them. Germline CDR1 LNHNV, CDR2 YYDKDF (reference sequence). The CDR3 sequence is 15 residues long. CDR3 amino acids: CATSRVQGFTDTQYF. CDR3 in DNA: TGTGCCACCAGCAGAGTTCAGGGGTTTACAGATACGCAGTATTTT.

The rearrangement uses TRBV19 and TRBJ2-7, with 9 bases lining up with TRBD1. CDR3 size: 13 residues. Germline CDR1 LNHDA, CDR2 SQIVND (reference sequence). Germline trimming cut 4 bases from V and 5 bases from J; bases unmatched to any gene: 3. CDR3 sequence (DNA): TGTGCCAGTAGTAGGACAGGGGCCCACGAGCAGTACTTC. Its protein product is CASSRTGAHEQYF.

This chain joins TRBV18 and TRBJ2-7; perhaps TRBD1 as D (6 bases). CDR3 length equals 16 residues. V was shortened by 3 bases and J by 3 bases, with 18 bases between the two germline ends. Germline V gene data show CDR1 as KGHSH and CDR2 as LQKENI. CDR3 residues: CASSPFSLGQLYEQYF. The CDR3 DNA reads TGTGCCAGCTCACCTTTCTCCTTGGGACAACTCTACGAGCAGTACTTC.

This chain links TRBV6-1 with TRBJ1-4; 9 nucleotides line up with TRBD1. After removal of 6 bases from V and 7 bases from J, the junction contained 6 bases not matched to a gene. Germline V gives CDR1 MNHNS, CDR2 SASEGT. The CDR3 sequence is 14 residues long. Here the CDR3 reads CASSPGQGVEKLFF. DNA for the CDR3: TGTGCCAGCAGCCCGGGACAGGGAGTTGAAAAACTGTTTTTT.